This TCR beta chain comes out of a study of STAT5B mutations in CD4+ large granular lymphocyte leukemia. Whole-study findings and limits: Patient CD4-sorted repertoires looked more clonal than healthy CD4+ repertoires, even without putative leukemic clones.

Per the original methods: Lowest detectable productive clonotype frequency was 2.59 x 10-5. Measured with immunoSEQ multiplex PCR; TCRdb has only the in-frame clones, and not every one. The D gene and trimming were derived from the DNA, and the V and J assignments and clone size from that table. The sample gives approximately 28,000 clones, approximately 88% of which show up once; about 0.41% is in the top ten. Germline loops: CDR1 SEHNR, CDR2 FQNEAQ (reference sequence). V dropped 5 bases and J dropped 13 bases, with 20 bases sitting between them. The CDR3 length is 13 residues. This clone was observed once. What it binds is not known.

This rearrangement joins TRBV7-9 to TRBJ2-5, with D possibly TRBD2 on 5 matching bases. The TCR was taken from a human donor in good health. Sequenced material: CD4+ T cells from blood buffy coats. This chain's CDR3 is CASSPRAEPHVYF. The CDR3 DNA reads as TGTGCCAGCAGCCCGAGGGCAGAGCCCCACGTGTACTTC.